This TCR beta chain was captured by sequencing in a study of regulatory T cells in long-lasting Graves disease. Study-level information: Persistent Graves' disease meant over 5 years of antithyroid drugs with positive TSH receptor antibodies.

Overall study findings and caveats: Persistent disease preferred TRBV28, TRBJ1-2 and TRBJ2-5; new disease, TRBV20-1 and TRBJ2-1.

This CDR3 is 15 amino acids long. The V segment lost 3 bases and the J segment 10 bases; nucleotides outside the gene matches: 4. Germline CDR1 and CDR2: SEHNR and FQNEAQ (reference sequence). This clonotype was picked up a small number of times. What it binds is unknown. The TCR beta library used iRepertoire HTBI primers with Arm-PCR amplification of CDR3. In the authors' workflow: Across the samples, identification revealed 55 to 80 TRBV and 12 to 15 TRBJ segments. MiXCR, run by TCRdb on the multiplex PCR reads, gives a single entry per CDR3 protein. For this entry, the V and J calls and clone size follow TCRdb and not the study's own pipeline. Among some 470,000 distinct CDR3 sequences listed, roughly 21% were seen once. As to time point: persistent/refractory GD, antithyroid drugs over 5 years with positive TRAb. The TCR library was prepared using RNA isolated from PBMCs.

The receptor comes from a female donor with Graves disease. V is TRBV7-9 and J is TRBJ1-6, with 12 positions matching TRBD1. Sample: peripheral blood mononuclear cells (PBMCs), taken when the disease was refractory, from a patient treated with antithyroid drugs. The CDR3 loop is CASSLGQGAESPLHF. The CDR3 bases are TGTGCCAGCAGCTTGGGACAGGGGGCAGAATCACCCCTCCACTTT. Full variable domain (rest looked up from reference TRBV7-9 and TRBJ1-6): DTGVSQNPRHKITKRGQNVTFRCDPISEHNRLYWYRQTLGQGPEFLTYFQNEAQLEKSRLLSDRFSAERPKGSFSTLEIQRTEQGDSAMYLCASSLGQGAESPLHFGNGTRLTVT.